A single sample is the source of the 30 T cell receptor beta chains below, sequenced in a study of post-analysis software for immune sequencing data. Included in the TCR beta cDNA libraries were unique molecular identifiers. TCRdb reanalysed the PCR reads using MiXCR and keeps one entry per CDR3 protein. Of about 430,000 distinct CDR3 sequences detected, about 40% appear once; the ten largest clones hold less than 8%. No antigen is known for these receptors. Study conclusions and caveats: Five TRBV segments, TRBV5-6, TRBV5-1 and TRBV20-1 among them, were found more frequent in patients than controls.

Sequencing was carried out using blood. These receptors were obtained from a girl aged 2-10 years with multiple sclerosis.

For this clonotype: A read error may produce the germline difference seen at one junction end. The gene calls are TRBV18 and TRBJ1-5; TRBD1 matches 7 bases. This CDR3 contains 14 residues. Germline loops: CDR1 KGHSH, CDR2 LQKENI. In DNA, the CDR3 is TGTGCCGGCTCACCAGACAGGGCGGTAGGGCCCCAGCATTTT. It is translated as CAGSPDRAVGPQHF.

This clonotype occurred a few times. The chain carries TRBV2 and TRBJ2-3, with 10 bases identical to TRBD1. The CDR3 contains 17 residues. CDR1 and CDR2 from the germline V gene are SNHLY and FYNNEI. With 7 bases clipped from V and 3 bases from J, the junction kept 13 bases outside the gene matches. The CDR3 DNA reads TGTGCCAGCATCACCTCAGTCTCGGGACAGGGGACAGATACGCAGTATTTT. Translation gives CASITSVSGQGTDTQYF.

The chain links TRBV20-1 to TRBJ1-6; D is ambiguous. The ends were cut back, 0 bases at V and 9 bases at J, with 15 bases in the middle. The CDR3 spans 15 residues. Germline V CDR1 and CDR2: DFQATT, SNEGSKA (reference sequence). CDR3 amino acids: CSARDPEGPLSPLHF. In DNA, the CDR3 is TGCAGTGCTAGAGATCCAGAGGGCCCTCTTTCACCCCTCCACTTT.

The chain couples TRBV15 to TRBJ2-4, with D perhaps matching TRBD1 (6 bases). CDR3 size: 16 residues. Trimming cost V 8 bases and J 3 bases, with 20 bases left between them. The germline gives CDR1 LNHNV, CDR2 YYDKDF (reference sequence). The CDR3 sequence is CATSLGKGVGKNIQYF. The CDR3 nucleotides are TGTGCCACCTCTCTAGGAAAGGGGGTTGGCAAAAACATTCAGTACTTC.

This clonotype has more than one count but fewer than ten. The chain recombines TRBV7-3 with TRBJ1-1, with D uncertain. Trimming left V 8 bases short and J 0 bases short, with 13 bases between. CDR1 and CDR2 from the germline V gene are SGHTA and FQGTGA. CDR3 length: 14 amino acids. CDR3 residues: CASSEGILNTEAFF. DNA of the CDR3: TGTGCCAGCTCCGAAGGGATCTTGAACACTGAAGCTTTCTTT.

To note about this clonotype: The final CDR3 position lacks the conserved phenylalanine or tryptophan, pointing to a likely read error. No DNA is shown, since the ends of the CDR3 on it are uncertain; the CDR3 is the one TCRdb lists. The chain couples TRBV6-5 to TRBJ2-1; TRBD1, the table's D call, was not compared with the DNA. The CDR3 region is 16 residues in length, termini included. Germline V lookup: CDR1 MNHEY, CDR2 SVGAGI. CDR3 sequence: CASSYGPGRYGYTFGS.

This clonotype was seen more than once but under ten times. This chain joins TRBV7-2 and TRBJ2-7; no firm D call. Trimming left V 2 bases short and J 5 bases short, with 19 bases between. Per germline, CDR1 SGHTA and CDR2 FQGNSA. The CDR3 is made up of 16 amino acids. CDR3 bases: TGTGCCAGCAGCTTACGGTATGCCCCCCTCCCGGACGAGCAGTACTTC. Protein sequence: CASSLRYAPLPDEQYF.

J is TRBJ2-7 and V is TRBV20-1; the match to TRBD2 covers 11 bases. The CDR3 contains 16 residues. The germline CDR1 and CDR2 sequences are DFQATT and SNEGSKA (reference sequence). The junction had 9 bases not matched to a gene; V was cut back by 0 bases and J by 5 bases. Here the CDR3 reads CSARDRLAGGSHEQYF. CDR3 nucleotides: TGCAGTGCTAGAGATAGGCTAGCGGGAGGTTCCCACGAGCAGTACTTC.

The chain joins TRBV5-1 to TRBJ2-7; D is possibly TRBD1 or TRBD2 (5 bases each). The CDR3 consists of 16 residues. Germline assignment: CDR1 SGHRS and CDR2 YFSETQ. Trimming cost V 0 bases and J 0 bases, with 13 bases left between them. The DNA of the CDR3 is TGCGCCAGCAGCTTGGCCGAGGGACGGAACTCCTACGAGCAGTACTTC. Amino acid sequence: CASSLAEGRNSYEQYF.

The CDR3 protein is CASSQRTWGMNTEAFF. DNA for the CDR3: TGTGCCAGCAGCCAACGTACCTGGGGGATGAACACTGAAGCTTTCTTT. The chain combines TRBV14 with TRBJ1-1, with D perhaps TRBD1 (5 bases). V was cut by 2 bases and J by 0 bases, with 13 bases left in between. The CDR3 is 16 residues long. Germline values: CDR1 SGHDN, CDR2 FVKESK.

This clonotype was recorded a few times. This chain joins TRBV4-2 and TRBJ1-2; D gene uncertain. This CDR3 has 14 amino acids. CDR1 is LGHNA and CDR2 is YNFKEQ in the germline V gene. V was cut by 0 bases and J by 5 bases, with 10 bases left in between. CDR3 nucleotide sequence: TGTGCCAGCAGCCAAGAAGGGTGGAGATATGGCTACACCTTC. This sequence encodes CASSQEGWRYGYTF.

A few counts support this clonotype. V is TRBV7-3 and J is TRBJ2-1, with 9 bases identical to TRBD1. With 1 base clipped from V and 7 bases from J, the junction kept 8 bases outside the gene matches. The CDR3 is 16 amino acids. CDR1 is SGHTA and CDR2 is FQGTGA in the germline V gene. The CDR3 sequence is CASSLNGQGLGNEQFF. CDR3 bases: TGTGCCAGCAGCTTAAACGGACAGGGGTTGGGTAATGAGCAGTTCTTC.

In its sample, this clonotype was seen a few times. The chain has TRBV6-5 and TRBJ1-1, with D uncertain. CDR3 length: 13 amino acids. The V and J ends lost 5 bases and 2 bases respectively, with 9 bases between them. Germline V lookup: CDR1 MNHEY, CDR2 SVGAGI. The CDR3 DNA follows: TGTGCCAGCAGTCGCCTTATAAACACTGAAGCTTTCTTT. Translated, it gives CASSRLINTEAFF.

This rearrangement joins TRBV3-1 to TRBJ1-2; TRBD1 is a possible D gene (5 bases). Germline CDR1 LGHDT, CDR2 YNNKEL (reference sequence). This CDR3 comprises 13 residues. V was cut by 4 bases and J by 4 bases, with 10 bases left in between. The CDR3 spells CASSLTGFYGYTF. CDR3 bases: TGTGCCAGCAGCCTTACAGGATTCTATGGCTACACCTTC.

In its sample, this clonotype was seen a few times. The genes are TRBV4-3 and TRBJ2-5; D not certain. V was trimmed by 2 bases and J by 0 bases, leaving 7 bases between them. CDR3 length: 14 amino acids. Looked up from germline, CDR1 is LGHNA and CDR2 is YSLEER. This CDR3 is CASSQTHNQETQYF. The CDR3 nucleotides read TGCGCCAGCAGCCAAACCCACAACCAAGAGACCCAGTACTTC.

The chain is built from TRBV7-9 and TRBJ1-1, with D maybe TRBD1 (5 bases). The V gene lost 2 bases and the J gene lost 1 base, with 11 bases spanning the gap. The CDR3 sequence is 15 residues long. Looked up from germline, CDR1 is SEHNR and CDR2 is FQNEAQ (reference sequence). As DNA, the CDR3 is TGTGCCAGCAGCTTATACACCGGGACGAACACTGAAGCTTTCTTT. Encoded protein: CASSLYTGTNTEAFF. Complete variable domain (other parts from reference TRBV7-9 and TRBJ1-1): DTGVSQNPRHKITKRGQNVTFRCDPISEHNRLYWYRQTLGQGPEFLTYFQNEAQLEKSRLLSDRFSAERPKGSFSTLEIQRTEQGDSAMYLCASSLYTGTNTEAFFGQGTRLTVV.

This clonotype occurred many times. V usage is TRBV7-6 and J usage is TRBJ1-4, with D possibly TRBD1 on 6 matching bases. V shed 1 base and J shed 15 bases, with 18 bases lying between them. This CDR3 has 14 residues. The germline CDR1 and CDR2 sequences are SGHVS and FNYEAQ. CDR3 DNA sequence: TGTGCCAGCAGCTTAGGTGGACAGACCAGTAGTTTGTTTTTT. Protein product: CASSLGGQTSSLFF.

This clonotype turned up a few times. This rearrangement joins TRBV4-3 to TRBJ1-1; TRBD1 aligns across 8 bases. The germline V gene has CDR1 LGHNA and CDR2 YSLEER. V was pared by 0 bases and J by 3 bases, with 9 bases of the junction left unmatched. The CDR3 consists of 17 residues. DNA of the CDR3: TGCGCCAGCAGCCAAGATGCCCCCAGGGGGCTGGACACTGAAGCTTTCTTT. Its translation is CASSQDAPRGLDTEAFF.

Of note for this clonotype: At one end the junction does not follow the germline gene, possibly because of a read error. The chain combines TRBV28 with TRBJ2-7; 7 bases are shared with TRBD2. This CDR3 contains 14 residues. Germline values: CDR1 MDHEN, CDR2 SYDVKM. This CDR3 reads CAGSPTGGPYEQYF. The DNA of the CDR3 is TGTGCCGGCAGCCCTACGGGGGGACCTTACGAGCAGTACTTC.

V gene TRBV20-1 combines with J gene TRBJ1-2; no reliable D call. Per the germline V gene, CDR1 is DFQATT and CDR2 is SNEGSKA (reference sequence). The length of the CDR3 is 13 residues. CDR3 nucleotide sequence: TGCAGCGCCCTTAGTGGGAAGGGTTATGGCTACACCTTC. This sequence encodes CSALSGKGYGYTF.

V is TRBV4-1 and J is TRBJ1-4; possible D gene TRBD1, 6 bases. Germline V gene sequence: CDR1 MGHRA, CDR2 YSYEKL. CDR3 length equals 18 residues. Trimming pared 0 bases from V and 4 bases from J, leaving 18 bases between. CDR3 sequence reads: CASSQETAGVFLNEKLFF. The CDR3 coding sequence is TGCGCCAGCAGCCAAGAGACGGCAGGGGTGTTTCTTAATGAAAAACTGTTTTTT.

This clonotype has just a few counts. The chain couples TRBV12-3 or TRBV12-4 to TRBJ2-7; D remains ambiguous. The CDR3 is made up of 15 amino acids. V gave up 3 bases and J gave up 2 bases, with 14 bases separating them. The CDR3 DNA reads TGTGCCAGCAGTTTTCGTTCTACACGAACCTACGAGCAGTACTTC. It codes for CASSFRSTRTYEQYF.

The chain recombines TRBV20-1 with TRBJ2-3; tentatively, D is TRBD2 (6 bases). V lost 5 bases and J lost 1, with 10 bases in between. CDR1 is DFQATT, CDR2 SNEGSKA, per germline (reference sequence). The CDR3 has 13 amino acids. CDR3 loop: CSARSGGTDTQYF. The DNA of the CDR3 is TGCAGTGCTCGTAGCGGCGGCACAGATACGCAGTATTTT.

The chain has TRBV5-1 and TRBJ2-4, with TRBD1 identical over 8 bases. The assigned J gene may be wrong: the sequence end matches TRBJ2-7 better. This CDR3 is 14 amino acids long. Per germline, CDR1 SGHRS and CDR2 YFSETQ. This CDR3 reads CASSLDRGNYEQYF. In nucleotides, the CDR3 is TGCGCCAGCAGCTTGGACAGGGGGAACTACGAGCAGTACTTC.

This clonotype was seen a few times. The rearrangement links TRBV4-1 to TRBJ2-6, with D perhaps matching TRBD1 (6 bases). Germline V CDR1 and CDR2: MGHRA, YSYEKL. The CDR3 has 15 residues. Trimming took off 1 base at V and 4 bases at J, with 8 bases between the two ends. In DNA form, the CDR3 reads TGCGCCAGCAGCCAAGTTGGGACAGGGGCCAACGTCCTGACTTTC. Translating gives CASSQVGTGANVLTF.

The rearrangement uses TRBV13 and TRBJ2-5, with 8 bases lining up with TRBD1. CDR3 length: 17 residues. V was clipped by 0 bases and J by 1 base; unmatched bases: 7. CDR1 is PRHDT and CDR2 is FYEKMQ in the germline V gene (reference sequence). DNA of the CDR3: TGTGCCAGCAGCTTAGGGAAGTCCGGGACAGGCCAAGAGACCCAGTACTTC. The encoded protein is CASSLGKSGTGQETQYF.

This sequence joins TRBV15 and TRBJ2-1; TRBD2 agrees at 9 bases. Germline V gives CDR1 LNHNV, CDR2 YYDKDF (reference sequence). This CDR3 has 14 amino acids. Trimming cost V 0 bases and J 9 bases; bases outside gene matches: 3. Written as DNA, the CDR3 is TGTGCCACCAGCAGAGATGAGGGACTAGCTGAGCAGTTCTTC. This translates into CATSRDEGLAEQFF.

This clonotype was detected only a few times. The chain joins TRBV29-1 to TRBJ1-2; no reliable D call. Germline V lookup: CDR1 SQVTM, CDR2 ANQGSEA. Trimming took 6 bases from V and 1 from J, leaving 15 bases between them. The length of the CDR3 is 14 residues. This chain's CDR3 is CSVGPRAFNYGYTF. The CDR3 DNA sequence: TGCAGCGTCGGACCGAGGGCTTTTAACTATGGCTACACCTTC.

Note on this clonotype: Compared with germline, one end of the junction differs, possibly owing to a read error. The rearrangement uses TRBV9 and TRBJ2-3; the D gene is possibly TRBD2 (5 bases). In germline, CDR1 is SGDLS, CDR2 YYNGEE. CDR3 length equals 15 residues. The CDR3: CASGSRNPELDTQYF. The CDR3, as DNA: TGCGCCAGCGGCTCTAGAAACCCGGAGTTGGATACGCAGTATTTT. Combining the CDR3 with reference TRBV9 and TRBJ2-3 gives the whole variable domain DSGVTQTPKHLITATGQRVTLRCSPRSGDLSVYWYQQSLDQGLQFLIQYYNGEERAKGNILERFSAQQFPDLHSELNLSSLELGDSALYFCASGSRNPELDTQYFGPGTRLTVL.

This clonotype was recorded a few times. The chain couples TRBV6-2 or TRBV6-3 to TRBJ2-7, with D maybe TRBD2 (5 bases). CDR1 is MNHEY and CDR2 is SVGEGT in the germline V gene. Trimming pared 11 bases from V and 2 bases from J, leaving 25 bases between. The CDR3 runs 16 residues. The CDR3 is CAPERCLREKAYEQYF. In DNA form, the CDR3 reads TGTGCCCCTGAAAGGTGTCTCCGGGAAAAGGCCTACGAGCAGTACTTC.